The rows below give T cell receptor beta chains drawn from one sample of a study of blood T cell repertoires in COVID-19. Profiling relied on immunoSEQ multiplex PCR, and the TCRdb table lists in-frame clones only, not all of them. The table shows 200,000 or so clones, with 60% to 80% occurring only once. Sequencing was done on a sample of peripheral blood. The receptors were sampled from a man aged 55 to 69 with active or convalescent COVID-19. Both conserved end residues are part of each CDR3. The D gene is left open where the match is weak. The size entry is marked missing in some rows and otherwise reads once, few, many or a size class.

j_call: TRBJ2-3
v_call: TRBV5-1
clone_size: -
cdr3_length: 17
d_call: TRBD2
cdr3_nt: TGCGCCAGCAGCTCCGGACTAGCGGGAACAAGCACAGATACGCAGTATTTT
cdr3_aa: CASSSGLAGTSTDTQYF

j_call: TRBJ2-7
v_call: TRBV7-8
clone_size: -
cdr3_length: 17
d_call: TRBD2
cdr3_nt: TGTGCCAGCAGCTTAGGTCCTTTGGGGGAGGGGTTCTACGAGCAGTACTTC
cdr3_aa: CASSLGPLGEGFYEQYF

j_call: TRBJ2-7
v_call: TRBV4-3
clone_size: few
cdr3_length: 15
d_call: TRBD2
cdr3_nt: TGCGCCAGCAGCCTGGGGACTAGCGGGAGGGACGAGCAGTACTTC
cdr3_aa: CASSLGTSGRDEQYF

j_call: TRBJ2-5
v_call: TRBV5-5
clone_size: -
cdr3_length: 13
d_call: TRBD2
cdr3_nt: TGTGCCAGCAGCTTGATGGGAGGGGAGACCCAGTACTTC
cdr3_aa: CASSLMGGETQYF

j_call: TRBJ2-5
v_call: TRBV5-1
clone_size: -
cdr3_length: 15
d_call: TRBD2
cdr3_nt: TGCGCCAGCAGCTCGAGCGGGAGTTACCAAGAGACCCAGTACTTC
cdr3_aa: CASSSSGSYQETQYF

j_call: TRBJ2-2
v_call: TRBV19
clone_size: -
cdr3_length: 16
d_call: -
cdr3_nt: TGTGCCAGCCATCACAGGGTTTCTAGGAACACCGGGGAGCTGTTTTTT
cdr3_aa: CASHHRVSRNTGELFF

j_call: TRBJ2-1
v_call: TRBV7-2
clone_size: -
cdr3_length: 14
d_call: -
cdr3_nt: TGTGCCAGCAGCTTAATAACTTATTCCAATGAGCAGTTCTTC
cdr3_aa: CASSLITYSNEQFF

j_call: TRBJ2-1
v_call: TRBV27
clone_size: -
cdr3_length: 15
d_call: TRBD2
cdr3_nt: TGTGCCAGCAGTTTGACGACTAGCGGGTACAATGAGCAGTTCTTC
cdr3_aa: CASSLTTSGYNEQFF

j_call: TRBJ1-1
v_call: TRBV27
clone_size: -
cdr3_length: 13
d_call: -
cdr3_nt: TGTGCCAGCACCTTGACAGGGAACACTGAAGCTTTCTTT
cdr3_aa: CASTLTGNTEAFF

j_call: TRBJ2-7
v_call: TRBV11-1
clone_size: few
cdr3_length: 15
d_call: -
cdr3_nt: TGTGCCAGCAGCCTGTCCGGGAGTCCTTCCTACGAGCAGTACTTC
cdr3_aa: CASSLSGSPSYEQYF

j_call: TRBJ1-2
v_call: TRBV20-1
clone_size: -
cdr3_length: 13
d_call: -
cdr3_nt: TGCAGTGCTAGTGACAGGTCCGCCTATGGCTACACCTTC
cdr3_aa: CSASDRSAYGYTF

j_call: TRBJ2-3
v_call: TRBV19
clone_size: -
cdr3_length: 17
d_call: TRBD2
cdr3_nt: TGTGCCAGTAGTATCATGGGGGGGAGTGGTGGCACAGATACGCAGTATTTT
cdr3_aa: CASSIMGGSGGTDTQYF

j_call: TRBJ1-5
v_call: TRBV9
clone_size: -
cdr3_length: 17
d_call: -
cdr3_nt: TGTGCCAGCAGCCGAGGAGGTGGCGTCAATAGCAATCAGCCCCAGCATTTT
cdr3_aa: CASSRGGGVNSNQPQHF

j_call: TRBJ1-2
v_call: TRBV28
clone_size: -
cdr3_length: 16
d_call: TRBD1
cdr3_nt: TGTGCCAGCAGCTCCCCCCCCCAGGGGGCCATCTATGGCTACACCTTC
cdr3_aa: CASSSPPQGAIYGYTF